The source of this T cell receptor beta chain is a study of prognosis after radiotherapy for stage I lung cancer. As for the study in general: There were roughly 15 patients with newly diagnosed primary stage I lung tumors and 4 or 5 patients with oligometastatic NSCLC after surgical resection of the primary tumor. The study enrolled more than ten men and a handful of women as patients, aged 53 to 84 with a median of 74.5 years.

From genomic DNA, TCR beta CDR3 was amplified by two-round multiplex PCR. First-round PCR amplification was performed with primers specific to each TRBV and TRBJ gene. One entry per CDR3 protein, called by TCRdb with MiXCR from the multiplex PCR reads. The sample has fewer than 40,000 distinct CDR3 sequences, 34% seen once. This clonotype was recorded many times. Its matching antigen is unknown. The CDR3 totals 14 residues. Germline CDR1 is GTSNPN and CDR2 is SVGIG (reference sequence). After removal of 1 base from V and 0 bases from J, the junction contained 2 bases not matched to a gene. Study observations and caveats: Clone counts measured for unique TCRs fell after stereotactic body radiation therapy, median roughly 10,000 versus 7,000. The authors reported that TRBV and TRBJ gene usage differed between patients with and without metastases.

This clonotype was obtained from a donor aged 50 or older with non-small cell lung cancer. The specimen was PBMCs, collected before or after stereotactic body radiation therapy (not recorded which). The V call is TRBV30, the J call TRBJ1-1, with 7 nucleotides matching TRBD1. The CDR3 DNA reads as TGTGCCTGGAGTGGGGACAGTGTGAACACTGAAGCTTTCTTT. This sequence encodes CAWSGDSVNTEAFF.